What follows are 8 T cell receptor beta chains derived from one specimen sequenced in a study of CD8+ T cells in alopecia areata. As the sequencing template, cDNA was produced by extracting RNA and reverse transcribing it. The protocol was immunoSEQ multiplex PCR, while the TCRdb copy is restricted to in-frame clones and leaves out a portion. The sample counts approximately 110,000 clones, none seen once; the ten largest own roughly 21%. What was sequenced was lesional skin. These receptors were collected from a C3H/HeJ mouse with alopecia areata. Strain haplotype at MHC: H2-k.

A word on this clone: The genes and germline here are from mouse. Coverage ceases 4 residues before the CDR3 finishes, and the germline J gene fills in the end. The same CDR3 can be traced to other DNA sequences in this sample. The rearrangement links TRBV13-3 to TRBJ1-1; perhaps TRBD1 as D (6 bases). Germline V gene lookup returns CDR1 NNHDY and CDR2 SYVADS. CDR3 size: 15 residues. The V end lost 2 bases, the J end lost 0 bases, and 11 bases lay between the germline ends. The part of the CDR3 DNA that was read is TGTGCCAGCAGTGAGGGACAAATTGCAAACACA. Its translation: CASSEGQIANT. The CDR3, in full, reads CASSEGQIANTEVFF.

At least ten counts were recorded for this clone. The gene names here belong to mouse. The CDR3 end is not reached by the read, which stops 4 residues before it; the germline J gene fills it in. The genes are TRBV1 and TRBJ2-1; 9 bases line up with TRBD2. J was trimmed by 4 bases and V by 4 bases; bases with no gene match: 5. The CDR3 is 15 amino acids. Germline loops: CDR1 NSQYPW, CDR2 LRSPGD (reference sequence). CDR3 region: CTCSGTGGKYAEQFF. The sequenced part of the CDR3 DNA is TGCACCTGCAGTGGTACTGGGGGGAAGTATGCT.

Worth noting for this clone: Gene names follow the mouse nomenclature. The missing CDR3 end, 4 residues past where the read stops, is filled in from the germline J gene. The rearrangement uses TRBV13-3 and TRBJ2-3; the match to TRBD2 covers 8 bases. V was clipped by 6 bases and J by 0 bases; unmatched bases: 6. CDR1 is NNHDY, CDR2 SYVADS, per germline. The CDR3 length is 15 residues. The part of the CDR3 DNA that was read is TGTGCCAGCAAGACTGGGGCCGCTAGTGCAGAA. Its protein is CASKTGAASAE. The entire CDR3 protein reads CASKTGAASAETLYF.

About this clone itself: Here the gene names and germline are mouse. CDR3 sequence: CASSGGGGRGAETLYF. Partial CDR3 DNA: TGTGCCAGCAGTGGAGGGGGCGGGAGAGGTGCAGAA. The chain couples TRBV13-3 to TRBJ2-3, with D possibly matching TRBD1 (7 bases). From the germline J gene comes the end of the CDR3, since the read stops 4 residues before it. Germline V gene data show CDR1 as NNHDY and CDR2 as SYVADS. Trimming left V 3 bases short and J 1 base short, with 15 bases between. There are 16 residues in the CDR3.

This clone showed up just a few times. At residue 13, the TCRdb protein and translated DNA are inconsistent; the protein given comes from the DNA. Mouse germline and gene names are used. The read terminates 3 residues before the CDR3 end, so the remaining end is supplied by the germline J gene. The chain carries TRBV13-1 and TRBJ1-6, with TRBD1 matching 8 bases. TRBJ1-6 is known as an ORF, though its function is uncertain. V was pared by 0 bases and J by 5 bases, with 4 bases of the junction left unmatched. Germline-derived CDR1 and CDR2 are NSHNY and SYGAGN. The CDR3 sequence is 16 residues long. CDR3 protein: CASSDASRGHNSPLYF. CDR3 DNA, as far as it was read: TGTGCCAGCAGTGATGCTTCCAGGGGGCATAATTCGCCC.

This clone was counted a few times. The germline and genes are mouse ones. The CDR3 bases that were read are TGCACCTGCAGTGCAGGAGGGGGACAGGGATAT. Protein: CTCSAGGGQGY. The whole CDR3 is CTCSAGGGQGYEQYF. This sequence joins TRBV1 and TRBJ2-7, with 9 bases identical to TRBD1. The sequence runs out 4 residues before the end of the CDR3; the remainder is reconstructed from the germline J gene. The CDR3 totals 15 residues. Germline V gives CDR1 NSQYPW, CDR2 LRSPGD (reference sequence).

This clone was found a few times. TCRdb's protein and the translated DNA diverge at residue 15; the protein reported here is the translation of the DNA. Mouse names are used for the genes. The CDR3 extends 3 residues past the end of the read, so its final part is completed from the germline J gene. V is TRBV13-3 and J is TRBJ1-6; TRBD1 aligns across 12 bases. TRBJ1-6 is classed as an ORF, of uncertain function. The CDR3 spans 18 residues. V trimming: 5 bases; J trimming: 0 bases; junction bases outside the gene matches: 6. Germline values: CDR1 NNHDY, CDR2 SYVADS. The CDR3 sequence: CASSPGTGGFSYNSPLYF. CDR3 bases read: TGTGCCAGCAGCCCCGGGACAGGGGGCTTTTCCTATAATTCGCCC.

With regard to this clone: The listed genes are named as in mouse. The read ends 4 residues before the CDR3 terminus; that terminus is restored from the germline J gene. The chain combines TRBV13-3 with TRBJ2-2; no clear D gene. This CDR3 has 14 amino acids. Trimming left V 4 bases short and J 2 bases short, with 9 bases between. Germline CDR1 and CDR2: NNHDY and SYVADS. CDR3 sequence reads: CASSPDINTGQLYF. CDR3 bases read: TGTGCCAGCAGTCCTGACATCAACACCGGG.